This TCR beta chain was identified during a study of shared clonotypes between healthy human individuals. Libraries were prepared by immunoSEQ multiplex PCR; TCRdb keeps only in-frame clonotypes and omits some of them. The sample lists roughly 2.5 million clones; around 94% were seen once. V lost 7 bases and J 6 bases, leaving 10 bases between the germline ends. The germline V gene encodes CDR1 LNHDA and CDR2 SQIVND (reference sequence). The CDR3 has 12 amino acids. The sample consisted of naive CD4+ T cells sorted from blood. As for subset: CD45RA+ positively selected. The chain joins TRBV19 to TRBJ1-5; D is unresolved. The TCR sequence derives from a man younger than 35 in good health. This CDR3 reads CASMGRVQPQHF. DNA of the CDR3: TGTGCCAGTATGGGGAGGGTTCAGCCCCAGCATTTT.